The T cell receptor beta chain under discussion was sequenced for a study of T cell repertoires in cytomegalovirus infection. The study's findings and limits: The ex vivo response was dominated by HLA-C-restricted CMV-specific TCR beta clonotypes. Totalled public TCR beta family frequency picked out people who carried CMV plus the relevant HLA.

This CDR3 comprises 14 residues. V was clipped by 4 bases and J by 4 bases, with 14 bases between them. The germline V gene encodes CDR1 MNHNY and CDR2 SVGAGI (reference sequence). This clonotype was seen ten or more times. Its antigen is unknown. TCRdb independently ran MiXCR on the reads; one entry per CDR3 protein. The sample holds about 360,000 distinct CDR3 sequences, 15% to 20% seen once. The TCR was taken from a human donor in good health (CMV status not recorded). Some clones in this sample may be carry-over from other donors' samples. V and J are TRBV6-6 and TRBJ2-7, with D perhaps matching TRBD2 (6 bases). The material sequenced was PBMCs. CDR3 nucleotides: TGTGCCAGCAGTTTCCTGGGGGGTGCGTACGAGCAGTACTTC. Translating gives CASSFLGGAYEQYF.